These T cell receptor beta chains were read from a single sample in a study of T cells in Graves' hyperthyroidism and ophthalmopathy. TCRdb fed the multiplex PCR reads into MiXCR, producing one record per CDR3 protein. The repertoire holds around 600,000 distinct CDR3 sequences, 14% seen once, with over 6% in the top ten. Sequenced material: blood. The receptors were gathered from a woman younger than 35 with Graves' ophthalmopathy. The CDR3 runs from the conserved cysteine through the conserved F or W. Each record gives: V gene, J gene, D gene, clone size, CDR3 DNA, CDR3 protein. The D gene is left open where the match is weak. A clone size is listed for some rows: how often the clone was seen (once, few, many), or a class if it is expanded.

V: TRBV19
J: TRBJ1-3
D: NA
size: NA
DNA: TGTGCCAGTCGACAGCATGCTGGAAACACCATATATTTT
CDR3: CASRQHAGNTIYF

V: TRBV12-3/TRBV12-4
J: TRBJ2-7
D: TRBD1
size: many
DNA: TGTGCCAGCAGTTTTGATTGGACAGGGGGGGACGAGCAGTACTTC
CDR3: CASSFDWTGGDEQYF

V: TRBV7-3
J: TRBJ2-1
D: TRBD2
size: many
DNA: TGTGCCAGCAGCTCGACTAGCGGGAGATCGAATGAGCAGTTCTTC
CDR3: CASSSTSGRSNEQFF

V: TRBV6-1
J: TRBJ1-5
D: NA
size: many
DNA: TGTGCCAGCAGGACCGACGCGGGAGGGTTTAATCAGCCCCAGCATTTT
CDR3: CASRTDAGGFNQPQHF

V: TRBV10-3
J: TRBJ2-7
D: TRBD1
size: many
DNA: TGTGCCTCTTGGCCCCCAGGGGGCCACGAGCAGTACTTC
CDR3: CASWPPGGHEQYF

V: TRBV19
J: TRBJ2-7
D: NA
size: NA
DNA: TGTGCCAGTAGTAATCCCGGGTTCTCCTACGAGCAGTACTTC
CDR3: CASSNPGFSYEQYF

V: TRBV10-3
J: TRBJ2-2
D: TRBD2
size: many
DNA: TGTGCCATCAGTGAGGGACTAGCGGGAGGTACCGGGGAGCTGTTTTTT
CDR3: CAISEGLAGGTGELFF

V: TRBV5-1
J: TRBJ2-3
D: TRBD2
size: few
DNA: TGCGCCAGCAGCTTAGATAGCGGGATGAACACAGATACGCAGTATTTT
CDR3: CASSLDSGMNTDTQYF

V: TRBV18
J: TRBJ2-1
D: NA
size: many
DNA: TGTGCCAGCTCACCCCTGGCGGAACTCTCCTACAATGAGCAGTTCTTC
CDR3: CASSPLAELSYNEQFF

V: TRBV18
J: TRBJ2-2
D: NA
size: NA
DNA: TGTGCCAGCTCACCATCGGGGATACGGGGCACCGGGGAGCTGTTTTTT
CDR3: CASSPSGIRGTGELFF

V: TRBV9
J: TRBJ1-1
D: NA
size: many
DNA: TGTGCCAGCAGCGTATTAGGGAGCCGAACTGAAGCTTTCTTT
CDR3: CASSVLGSRTEAFF

V: TRBV5-4
J: TRBJ2-1
D: TRBD1
size: NA
DNA: TGTGCCAGCAGGGGACAGGGGGCAAGCGATGAGCAGTTCTTC
CDR3: CASRGQGASDEQFF

V: TRBV14
J: TRBJ2-2
D: NA
size: few
DNA: TGTGCCAGCAGCCTCCAGCACACCGGGGAGCTGTTTTTT
CDR3: CASSLQHTGELFF

V: TRBV20-1
J: TRBJ2-1
D: TRBD2
size: few
DNA: TGCAGTGCCCCGACTAGCGGGAGGTTGAGCCGGAATGAGCAGTTCTTC
CDR3: CSAPTSGRLSRNEQFF

V: TRBV6-2/TRBV6-3
J: TRBJ2-1
D: NA
size: few
DNA: TGTGCCAGCAGCCGTATGAACAATGAGCAGTTCTTC
CDR3: CASSRMNNEQFF

V: TRBV25-1
J: TRBJ1-1
D: NA
size: many
DNA: TGTGCCAGCAGTAACCTAGGGGGAACGGACACTGAAGCTTTCTTT
CDR3: CASSNLGGTDTEAFF

V: TRBV6-2/TRBV6-3
J: TRBJ1-2
D: NA
size: NA
DNA: TGTGCCAGCACCTTATCGGCCAGCCACTATGGCTACACCTTC
CDR3: CASTLSASHYGYTF

V: TRBV2
J: TRBJ2-6
D: NA
size: many
DNA: TGTGCCAGCAGTGAATTAAATTCTGGGGCCAACGTCCTGACTTTC
CDR3: CASSELNSGANVLTF

V: TRBV2
J: TRBJ2-1
D: NA
size: many
DNA: TGTGCCAGCAGACAGGTCGGCCAAGTCAATGAGCAGTTCTTC
CDR3: CASRQVGQVNEQFF

V: TRBV7-6
J: TRBJ2-5
D: TRBD1
size: many
DNA: TGTGCCAGCAGCATCGACAGGGTCTTGGAGACCCAGTACTTC
CDR3: CASSIDRVLETQYF

V: TRBV6-5
J: TRBJ2-5
D: NA
size: few
DNA: TGTGCCAGCAGTTACTCGACTGGGGAGCAAGAGACCCAGTACTTC
CDR3: CASSYSTGEQETQYF

V: TRBV27
J: TRBJ1-2
D: NA
size: many
DNA: TGTGCCAGCACCACTTCAGGGTCCCCGGGCTACACCTTC
CDR3: CASTTSGSPGYTF

V: TRBV18
J: TRBJ2-7
D: NA
size: many
DNA: TGTGCCAGCTCACAAAGTACGGGCTACGAGCAGTACTTC
CDR3: CASSQSTGYEQYF

V: TRBV2
J: TRBJ1-6
D: NA
size: many
DNA: TGTGCCAGCAGTGAACTGAGGAGCGTCTTAGATAGCTCCTATAATTCACCCCTCCACTTT
CDR3: CASSELRSVLDSSYNSPLHF

V: TRBV7-2
J: TRBJ1-2
D: NA
size: many
DNA: TGTGCCAGCACCCTCCCCCCAGTATATGGCTACACCTTC
CDR3: CASTLPPVYGYTF

V: TRBV20-1
J: TRBJ2-7
D: NA
size: NA
DNA: TGCAGTGCTCCCAAGGGGGGCTTTTACGAGCAGTACTTC
CDR3: CSAPKGGFYEQYF

V: TRBV10-3
J: TRBJ2-7
D: NA
size: few
DNA: TGTGCCATCACGAGGAGACTAGAGAGCTACGAGCAGTACTTC
CDR3: CAITRRLESYEQYF

V: TRBV29-1
J: TRBJ1-2
D: NA
size: few
DNA: TGCAGCGTTGAGGGACGGTATGGCTACACCTTC
CDR3: CSVEGRYGYTF

V: TRBV6-1
J: TRBJ2-1
D: TRBD2
size: few
DNA: TGTGCCAGCAGTCGGACTAGGGATGAGCAGTTCTTC
CDR3: CASSRTRDEQFF

V: TRBV7-4
J: TRBJ1-2
D: NA
size: many
DNA: TGTGCCAGCAGTGACAGACCCTATGGCTACACCTTC
CDR3: CASSDRPYGYTF

V: TRBV13
J: TRBJ2-7
D: NA
size: many
DNA: TGTGCCAGCAGCTTAGGACTAGCCCCCTACGAGCAGTACTTC
CDR3: CASSLGLAPYEQYF

V: TRBV20-1
J: TRBJ2-3
D: NA
size: few
DNA: TGCAGTACACATTGGGAAGACACAGATACGCAGTATTTT
CDR3: CSTHWEDTDTQYF

V: TRBV3-1
J: TRBJ2-5
D: TRBD1
size: many
DNA: TGTGCCAGCAGCCTAACAGGGGCGGGTAAAGAGACCCAGTACTTC
CDR3: CASSLTGAGKETQYF

V: TRBV12-3/TRBV12-4
J: TRBJ2-2
D: TRBD1
size: many
DNA: TGTGCCAGCAGTTTCCTTAGGGGGCCGGCCGGGGAGCTGTTTTTT
CDR3: CASSFLRGPAGELFF

V: TRBV3-1
J: TRBJ2-7
D: NA
size: many
DNA: TGTGCCAGCAGCCAAGAGGGGAGGAGCTCCTACGAGCAGTACTTC
CDR3: CASSQEGRSSYEQYF

V: TRBV25-1
J: TRBJ1-2
D: NA
size: few
DNA: TGTGCCAGCAGTGTACCCTATGGCTACACCTTC
CDR3: CASSVPYGYTF

V: TRBV12-3/TRBV12-4
J: TRBJ1-2
D: NA
size: once
DNA: TGTGCCAGCAGTGAACCTCAGGGGAACTATGGCTACACCTTC
CDR3: CASSEPQGNYGYTF